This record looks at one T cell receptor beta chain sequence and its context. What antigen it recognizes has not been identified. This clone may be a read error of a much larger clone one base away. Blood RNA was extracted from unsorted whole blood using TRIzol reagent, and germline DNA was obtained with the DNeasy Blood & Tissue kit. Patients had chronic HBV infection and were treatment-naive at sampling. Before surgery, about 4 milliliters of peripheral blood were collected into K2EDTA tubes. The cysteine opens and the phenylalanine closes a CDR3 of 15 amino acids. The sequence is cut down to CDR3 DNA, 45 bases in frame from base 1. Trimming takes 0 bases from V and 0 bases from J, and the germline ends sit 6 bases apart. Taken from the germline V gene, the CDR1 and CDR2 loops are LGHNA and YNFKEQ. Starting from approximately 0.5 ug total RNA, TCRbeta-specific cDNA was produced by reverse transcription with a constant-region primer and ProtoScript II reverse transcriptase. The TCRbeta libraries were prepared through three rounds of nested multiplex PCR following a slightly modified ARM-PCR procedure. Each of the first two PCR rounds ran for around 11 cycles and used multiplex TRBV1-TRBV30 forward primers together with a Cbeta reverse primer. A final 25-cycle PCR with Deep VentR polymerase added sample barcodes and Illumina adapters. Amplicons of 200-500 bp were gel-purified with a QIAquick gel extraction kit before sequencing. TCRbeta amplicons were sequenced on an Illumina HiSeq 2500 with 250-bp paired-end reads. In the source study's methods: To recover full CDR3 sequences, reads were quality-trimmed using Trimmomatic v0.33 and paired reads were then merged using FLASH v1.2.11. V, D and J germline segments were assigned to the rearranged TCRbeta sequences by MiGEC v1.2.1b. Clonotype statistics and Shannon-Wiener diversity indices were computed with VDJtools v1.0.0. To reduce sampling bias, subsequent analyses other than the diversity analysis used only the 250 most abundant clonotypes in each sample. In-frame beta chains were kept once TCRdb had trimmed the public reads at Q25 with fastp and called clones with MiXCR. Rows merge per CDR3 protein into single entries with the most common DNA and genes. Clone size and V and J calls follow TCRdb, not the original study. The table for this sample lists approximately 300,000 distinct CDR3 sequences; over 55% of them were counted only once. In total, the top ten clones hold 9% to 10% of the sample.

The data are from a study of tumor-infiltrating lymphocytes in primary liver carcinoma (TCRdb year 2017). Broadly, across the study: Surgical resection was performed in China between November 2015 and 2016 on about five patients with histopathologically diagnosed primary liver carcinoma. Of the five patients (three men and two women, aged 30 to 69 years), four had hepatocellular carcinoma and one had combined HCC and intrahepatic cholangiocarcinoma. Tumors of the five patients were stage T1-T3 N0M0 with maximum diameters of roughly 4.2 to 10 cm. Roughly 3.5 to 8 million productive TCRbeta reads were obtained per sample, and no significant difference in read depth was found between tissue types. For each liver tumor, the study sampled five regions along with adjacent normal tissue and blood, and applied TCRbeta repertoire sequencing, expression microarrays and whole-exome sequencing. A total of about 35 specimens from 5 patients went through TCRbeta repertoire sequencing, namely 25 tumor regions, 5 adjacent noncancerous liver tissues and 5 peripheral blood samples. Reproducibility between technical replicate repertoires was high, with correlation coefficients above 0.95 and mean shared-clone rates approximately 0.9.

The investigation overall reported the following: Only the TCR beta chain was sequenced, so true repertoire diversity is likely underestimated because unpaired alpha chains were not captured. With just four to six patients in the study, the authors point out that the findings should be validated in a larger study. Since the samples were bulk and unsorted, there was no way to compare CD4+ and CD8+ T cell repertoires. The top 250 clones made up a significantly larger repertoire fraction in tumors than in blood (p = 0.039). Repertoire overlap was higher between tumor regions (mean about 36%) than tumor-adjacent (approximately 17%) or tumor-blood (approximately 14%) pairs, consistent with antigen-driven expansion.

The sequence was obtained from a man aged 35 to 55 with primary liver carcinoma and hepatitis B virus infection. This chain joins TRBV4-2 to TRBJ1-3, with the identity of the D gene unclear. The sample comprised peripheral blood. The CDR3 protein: CASSQDSSSGNTIYF. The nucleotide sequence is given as TGTGCCAGCAGCCAAGACTCGAGCTCTGGAAACACCATATATTTT.